Listed here is a single T cell receptor beta chain. The antigen it binds to is not known. No base quality values were provided; no much bigger clone lies one nucleotide off. The sample belongs to a study of vaccination and CD4 T cells after COVID-19 (dated by TCRdb to the early 2020s). Some background on the complete study: Convalescent patients had a positive SARS-CoV-2 result on nasal swab PCR, and of these patients, some ten had mild disease and one had severe disease. Control cultures received a CEFX viral epitope pool as the positive control, an HIV-1 Nef peptide pool as the negative control, or no peptide. Post-vaccine blood samples were taken a median of about 70 days after the second vaccine dose, with a range of 14 to 241 days. The spike-specific CD4+ TCR repertoire was compared before and after mRNA vaccination in nine to ten COVID-19 convalescent patients and several infection-naive healthy vaccine recipients. Overlapping spike peptide pools from SARS-CoV-2 and from the common cold coronaviruses HCoV-NL63, HCoV-OC43 and HCoV-229E were used as culture stimuli. In the convalescent cohort there were six males and four females, among whom were two Hispanic individuals, seven Caucasians, two Asians and one multiracial person. Post-COVID blood samples were collected from convalescent patients a median of about 92 days after diagnosis, with a range of about 35 to 170 days. Participants received two doses of either the Pfizer-BioNTech BNT162b2 vaccine (n=8) or the Moderna mRNA-1273 vaccine (n=2). General findings and caveats noted by the study authors: Although the median number of SARS-CoV-2-reactive clonotypes went up from fewer than 25 after infection to some 38 after vaccination, the increase was not significant. Nearly all vaccine-specific clones in convalescent patients (304 of 307) were mono-reactive for SARS-CoV-2 spike rather than cross-reactive with common cold coronaviruses. In convalescent patients, a median approximately 90% of post-vaccine SARS-CoV-2-reactive clones were detected only after vaccination, suggesting vaccine-specific priming. The number of convalescent patients in the study was relatively small, and the study did not examine early timepoints following natural infection.

Reading the germline V gene (reference sequence) gives CDR1 SEHNR and CDR2 FQNEAQ. The CDR3 runs 11 residues from the cysteine to the phenylalanine. Only the CDR3 DNA stays, 33 bases, in frame from base 1. Cut back by 6 bases and 1 base, the V and J ends lie 4 bases apart. Interpreted using the paper, the treatment or condition label stands for: approximately 11-day PBMC culture with coronavirus spike peptide pools or control peptides (ViraFEST assay). The ViraFEST assay was used in the study, in which antigen-specific T cells were expanded with peptide pools and expanded clonotypes were subsequently identified by TCR sequencing. The positive SARS-CoV-2 PCR tests of the convalescent patients were dated from March to December 2020, before the Alpha, Beta and Delta variants emerged in the United States. PBMCs were cultured at around 2.2 million per well in IMDM supplemented with approximately 5.4% human AB serum and around 10 IU/ml IL-2, with approximately 9.2 ug/ml peptide pools added. On days 3 and 7, half of the culture medium was replaced with fresh IL-2-containing medium. After 10 days of culture, CD4+ T cells were isolated by negative selection using the EasySep CD4+ T cell isolation kit. Ficoll-Paque Plus gradient centrifugation was used to isolate PBMCs from whole blood, and the isolated PBMCs were then either used fresh or cryopreserved at -140C. In general, triplicate wells were set up for every culture condition.

The library was made by PCR. At the Johns Hopkins FTIC core, DNA from the cultured CD4+ T cells underwent TCR sequencing with the Oncomine TCR Beta short-read assay. The QIAamp micro DNA kit was used to extract genomic DNA from the cultured CD4+ T cells. Oncomine TCR Beta libraries from cultured CD4+ T cells were pooled using unique dual indexes and sequenced on an Illumina iSeq 100. The paper's processing steps were these. Non-productive sequences were removed, and CDR3s not starting with C, not ending with F or W, or shorter than 7 amino acids were discarded. Antigen-specific clonotypes were identified with the MANAFEST web application by comparing peptide-stimulated wells with reference and other culture wells. An FDR below 0.05, an odds ratio above 5, and a productive frequency above 0.1% in at least two of three replicate wells were required for clones to be considered positive. A clonotype was classed as cross-reactive if the clonotype showed significant expansion both in SARS-CoV-2 spike wells and in at least one common cold coronavirus spike condition. Using R version 3.6.1, CDR3 homology was evaluated through Levenshtein distances (stringdist) along with unrooted phylogenetic trees (ape). In TCRdb, the public reads were trimmed at Q25 with fastp and aligned with MiXCR, with productive beta chains retained. Rows are unified per CDR3 protein, each entry keeping the most common DNA and genes. The V and J calls, along with clone size, are taken from TCRdb and not from the paper's own processing. The sample table shows about 16,000 distinct CDR3 sequences, and approximately 50% are seen once. The ten biggest clones cover 12% of the sample.

The sequence came from a human donor who had recovered from COVID-19. Sequenced: CD4+ T cells from blood, cultured in vitro. The sequence joins TRBV7-9 to TRBJ2-7, with an unclear D gene assignment. The DNA reads as follows: TGTGCCAGCAGGGGATCCTACGAGCAGTACTTC. Its amino acids are CASRGSYEQYF.